The 5 T cell receptor beta chains below come from one sample, sequenced in a study of blood T cell repertoires in COVID-19. Clones were sequenced by immunoSEQ multiplex PCR, and TCRdb holds only the in-frame ones, with some missing. This sample has roughly 20,000 clones, with approximately 92% found just once. Material for sequencing was peripheral blood. All receptors derive from a man between 60 and 70 years old with active COVID-19.

The rearrangement joins TRBV7-3 to TRBJ2-5; D gene ambiguous. The CDR3 sequence is 12 residues long. CDR1 is SGHTA and CDR2 is FQGTGA in the germline V gene. V lost 5 bases, J lost 0 bases, and 4 bases lay in between. The CDR3 region is CASSPNQETQYF. The CDR3 nucleotides read TGTGCCAGCAGCCCAAACCAAGAGACCCAGTACTTC. Combining the CDR3 with reference TRBV7-3 and TRBJ2-5 gives the whole variable domain GAGVSQTPSNKVTEKGKYVELRCDPISGHTALYWYRQSLGQGPEFLIYFQGTGAADDSGLPNDRFFAVRPEGSVSTLKIQRTERGDSAVYLCASSPNQETQYFGPGTRLLVL.

There are a few counts of this clone. The chain combines TRBV6-4 with TRBJ2-2, with D perhaps matching TRBD2 (5 bases). Trimming pared 6 bases from V and 6 bases from J, leaving 14 bases between. The CDR3 sequence is 14 residues long. CDR1 is MRHNA, CDR2 SNTAGT, per germline. The CDR3 DNA reads as TGTGCCAGCAGAGGGAGTAGCCGGTCCGGGGAGCTGTTTTTT. Translated, it gives CASRGSSRSGELFF.

The chain employs TRBV11-2 and TRBJ2-4; the D gene is possibly TRBD2 (5 bases). CDR3 length: 15 amino acids. Per germline, CDR1 SGHAT and CDR2 FQNNGV. Trimming shortened V by 2 bases and J by 2 bases, and 10 bases separated the two germline ends. CDR3 DNA sequence: TGTGCCAGCAGCTTACGGGGTACCCCCAAAAACATTCAGTACTTC. It specifies CASSLRGTPKNIQYF.

The genes are TRBV2 and TRBJ2-1; 10 nucleotides line up with TRBD1. With 6 bases clipped from V and 3 bases from J, the junction kept 8 bases outside the gene matches. The CDR3 has 16 amino acids. Per germline, CDR1 SNHLY and CDR2 FYNNEI. The CDR3 sequence is CASRLGQGERYNEQFF. The CDR3 DNA follows: TGTGCCAGCAGGCTTGGACAGGGGGAACGCTACAATGAGCAGTTCTTC.

This clone was seen only a few times. The chain has TRBV13 and TRBJ2-6, with TRBD2 matching over 10 bases. The CDR3 has 17 amino acids. Unmatched junction bases numbered 10, after V lost 7 bases and J lost 4 bases. Germline V gene sequence: CDR1 PRHDT, CDR2 FYEKMQ (reference sequence). This CDR3 is CASNLAGGGRGANVLTF. CDR3 coding DNA: TGTGCCAGCAATTTAGCGGGAGGCGGACGGGGGGCCAACGTCCTGACTTTC.